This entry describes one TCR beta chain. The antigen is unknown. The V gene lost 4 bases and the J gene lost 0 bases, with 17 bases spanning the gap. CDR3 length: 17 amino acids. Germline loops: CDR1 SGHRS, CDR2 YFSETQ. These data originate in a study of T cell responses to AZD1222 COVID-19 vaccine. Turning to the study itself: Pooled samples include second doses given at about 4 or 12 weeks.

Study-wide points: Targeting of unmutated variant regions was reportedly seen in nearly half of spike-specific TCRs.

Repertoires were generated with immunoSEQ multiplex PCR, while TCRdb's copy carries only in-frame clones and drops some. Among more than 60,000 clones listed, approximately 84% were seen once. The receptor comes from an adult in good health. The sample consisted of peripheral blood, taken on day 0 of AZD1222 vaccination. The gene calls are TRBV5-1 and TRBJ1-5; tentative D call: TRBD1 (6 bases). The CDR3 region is CASSPDGQPNSNQPQHF. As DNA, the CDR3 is TGCGCCAGCAGCCCAGACGGACAGCCCAATAGCAATCAGCCCCAGCATTTT.